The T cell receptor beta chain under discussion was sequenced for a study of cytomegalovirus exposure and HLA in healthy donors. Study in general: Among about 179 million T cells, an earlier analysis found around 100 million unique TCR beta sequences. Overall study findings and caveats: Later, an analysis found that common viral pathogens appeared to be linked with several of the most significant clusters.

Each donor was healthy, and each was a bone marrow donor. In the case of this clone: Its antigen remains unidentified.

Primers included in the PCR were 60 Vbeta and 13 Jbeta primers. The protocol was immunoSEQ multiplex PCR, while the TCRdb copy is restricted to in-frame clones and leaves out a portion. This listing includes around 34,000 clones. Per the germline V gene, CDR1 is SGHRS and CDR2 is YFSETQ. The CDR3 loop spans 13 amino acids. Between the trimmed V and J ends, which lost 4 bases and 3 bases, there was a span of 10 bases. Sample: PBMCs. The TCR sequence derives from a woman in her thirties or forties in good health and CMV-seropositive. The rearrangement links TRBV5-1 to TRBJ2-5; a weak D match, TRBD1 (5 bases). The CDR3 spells CASSPGWEETQYF. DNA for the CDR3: TGCGCCAGCAGCCCAGGGTGGGAAGAGACCCAGTACTTC.